This TCR beta chain was sequenced for a study of control samples from healthy donors and cancer patients. Libraries were prepared by immunoSEQ multiplex PCR; TCRdb keeps only in-frame clonotypes and omits some of them. The sample consists of 53,000 or so clones, around 90% of them appearing once. Trimming shortened V by 5 bases and J by 5 bases, and 9 bases separated the two germline ends. The CDR3 is 13 residues long. Germline V lookup: CDR1 SGHAT, CDR2 FQNNGV. Sequences were obtained from PBMCs. The source of this sequence is a man in his fifties or sixties with head and neck cancer. The chain uses TRBV11-2 and TRBJ1-4; no clear D. The CDR3 DNA reads as TGTGCCAGCAGCCAGAGCCGAAATGAAAAACTGTTTTTT. It encodes CASSQSRNEKLFF.